This entry concerns a single T cell receptor (beta chain). Its target is unknown. One end of the junction does not line up with germline, which may come from a read error. The time point denotes: newly diagnosed GD, antithyroid drugs for less than 3 months. The TCR library was made from RNA extracted from PBMCs. The TCR beta library used iRepertoire HTBI primers with Arm-PCR amplification of CDR3. TCRdb re-analysed the multiplex PCR reads in MiXCR, keeping a single row per CDR3 protein. The sample records fewer than 650,000 distinct CDR3 sequences, about 16% being singletons. The sample belongs to a study of regulatory T cells in long-lasting Graves disease. Study results and limitations: TCR diversity in persistent Graves' patients was below that of newly diagnosed ones.

The same sample was also studied in work on T cells in Graves' hyperthyroidism and ophthalmopathy. In that study: The hyperthyroidism patients had all been newly diagnosed, and their disease duration was under 2 months. Their ages ranged from 18 to 65 years. HTBI primers drove first-round RT-PCR of the TCR CDR3. Among clonotypes expanded in thyroid above 0.001, most were also found in blood.

The sequences come from peripheral blood mononuclear cells (PBMCs), collected at new diagnosis, from a patient treated with antithyroid drugs. The receptor's source is a man younger than 35 with Graves disease.

In DNA form, the CDR3 reads TGTAGTGCTAGGTTTCTAGCGGGAGGTTCCGACGGGCAGTTCTTC. As protein: CSARFLAGGSDGQFF. The chain links TRBV20-1 to TRBJ2-1; the match to TRBD2 covers 11 bases. The CDR3 has 15 residues. Germline values: CDR1 DFQATT, CDR2 SNEGSKA (reference sequence).